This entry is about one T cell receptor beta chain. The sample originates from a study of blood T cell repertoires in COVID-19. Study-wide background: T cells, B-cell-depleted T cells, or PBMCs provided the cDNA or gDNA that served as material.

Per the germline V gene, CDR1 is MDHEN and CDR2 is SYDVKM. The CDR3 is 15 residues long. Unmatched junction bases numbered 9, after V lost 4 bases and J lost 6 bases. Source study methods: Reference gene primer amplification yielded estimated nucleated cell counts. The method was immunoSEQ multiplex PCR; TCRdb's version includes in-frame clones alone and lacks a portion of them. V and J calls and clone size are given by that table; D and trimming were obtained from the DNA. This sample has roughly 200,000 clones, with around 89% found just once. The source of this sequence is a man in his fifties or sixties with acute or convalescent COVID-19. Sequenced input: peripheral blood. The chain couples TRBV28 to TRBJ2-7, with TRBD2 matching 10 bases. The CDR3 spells CASSSPSGGAFEQYV. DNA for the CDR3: TGTGCCAGCAGTTCCCCCAGCGGGGGGGCCTTCGAGCAGTACGTC.